The clone carrying this T cell receptor (beta chain) has just a few counts. These data belong to a study of control samples from healthy donors and cancer patients. V dropped 0 bases and J dropped 3 bases, with 7 bases sitting between them. The CDR3 length is 13 residues. Germline lookup yields CDR1 SGHDT and CDR2 YYEEEE. Only in-frame clones appear in the TCRdb table, and some are missing; sequencing was by immunoSEQ multiplex PCR. The repertoire includes about 57,000 clones, 80% to 95% of them detected once, and under 0.95% sits in the top ten. The material sequenced was PBMCs. The TCR was taken from a man aged 25 to 40 with colorectal cancer. The rearrangement links TRBV5-6 to TRBJ2-7; D unresolved. The CDR3 is CASSLGLLYEQYF. The CDR3 coding sequence is TGTGCCAGCAGCTTGGGACTCCTCTACGAGCAGTACTTC.